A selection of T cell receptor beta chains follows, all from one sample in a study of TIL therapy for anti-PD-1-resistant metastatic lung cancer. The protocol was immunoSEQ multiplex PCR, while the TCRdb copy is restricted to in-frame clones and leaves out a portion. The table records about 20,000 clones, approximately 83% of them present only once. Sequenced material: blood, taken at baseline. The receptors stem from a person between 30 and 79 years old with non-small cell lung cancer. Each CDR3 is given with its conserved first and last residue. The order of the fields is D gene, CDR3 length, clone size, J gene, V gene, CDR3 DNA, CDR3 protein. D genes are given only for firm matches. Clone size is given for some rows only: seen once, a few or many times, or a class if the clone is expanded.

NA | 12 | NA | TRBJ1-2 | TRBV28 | TGTGCCAGCAGTTTTTTGAACTATGGCTACACCTTC | CASSFLNYGYTF
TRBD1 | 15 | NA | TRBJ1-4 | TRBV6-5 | TGTGCCAGCAGCCCCGGGACAGGGGGTGGTGAAAAACTGTTTTTT | CASSPGTGGGEKLFF
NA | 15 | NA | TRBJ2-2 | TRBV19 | TGTGCCAGTAGTCCGCGGGACTTAAACACCGGGGAGCTGTTTTTT | CASSPRDLNTGELFF
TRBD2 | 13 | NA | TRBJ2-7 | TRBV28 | TGTGGTAGCAGGAGCGGGAGAAGCTACGAGCAGTACTTC | CGSRSGRSYEQYF
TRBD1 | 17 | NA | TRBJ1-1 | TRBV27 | TGTGCCAGCAGTCTAATACGGACAGGGATAATGAACACTGAAGCTTTCTTT | CASSLIRTGIMNTEAFF
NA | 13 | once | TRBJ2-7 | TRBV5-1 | TGCGCTGCTACCGCGGGGAGCTCTAACGAGCAGTACTTC | CAATAGSSNEQYF
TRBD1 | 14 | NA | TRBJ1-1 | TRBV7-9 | TGTGCCAGCAGCCTCGGACAGGGGGTCGTTGAAGCTTTCTTT | CASSLGQGVVEAFF
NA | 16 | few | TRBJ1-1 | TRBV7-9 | TGTGCCAGCAGCTGGAAGTTACTGAAGATGAACACTGAAGCTTTCTTT | CASSWKLLKMNTEAFF
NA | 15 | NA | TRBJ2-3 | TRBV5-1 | TGCGCCAGCAGCTTCGACGGGGGAGAGACAGATACGCAGTATTTT | CASSFDGGETDTQYF
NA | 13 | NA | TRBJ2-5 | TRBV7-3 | TGTGCCAGCAGCTTAAACGTCCAAGAGACCCAGTACTTC | CASSLNVQETQYF
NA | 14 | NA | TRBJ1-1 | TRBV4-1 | TGCGCCAGCAGCCAAGGGGGAGACAACACTGAAGCTTTCTTT | CASSQGGDNTEAFF
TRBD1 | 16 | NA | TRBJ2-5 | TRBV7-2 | TGTGCCAGCAGCTCTGCCTATACTACAGGGGAGGAGACCCAGTACTTC | CASSSAYTTGEETQYF
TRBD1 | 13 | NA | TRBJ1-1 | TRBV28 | TGTGCCAGCAGTCGGACAGGAGGATCCGAAGCTTTCTTT | CASSRTGGSEAFF
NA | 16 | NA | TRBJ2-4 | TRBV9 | TGTGCCAGCAGCGAGGGGACCCTATTAGCCAAAAACATTCAGTACTTC | CASSEGTLLAKNIQYF
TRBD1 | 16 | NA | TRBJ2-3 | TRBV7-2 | TGTGCCAGCAGCTTCGACAGGGGGTCAAGCACAGATACGCAGTATTTT | CASSFDRGSSTDTQYF